This T cell receptor beta chain was obtained from a study of shared clonotypes between healthy human individuals. The CD4+ fraction was divided into a CD45RA+ naive subset and a CD45RA-negative memory subset. Libraries were prepared by immunoSEQ multiplex PCR; TCRdb keeps only in-frame clonotypes and omits some of them. The profile shows roughly 2.5 million clones, around 90% of them singletons. The table lists this clone with a count of one. The clonotype was recovered from a man aged 18 to 29 in good health. The sample taken for sequencing was naive CD4+ T cells sorted from blood. Specified subset: CD45RA+ positively selected.

Here the CDR3 reads CASTPTRRQSSYNEQFF. The CDR3, as DNA: TGTGCCAGTACCCCAACCCGTCGACAGAGCTCCTACAATGAGCAGTTCTTC. This chain links TRBV19 with TRBJ2-1; possible D gene TRBD1, 5 bases. CDR3 length: 17 amino acids. From germline, CDR1 is LNHDA and CDR2 SQIVND (reference sequence). V was cut by 7 bases and J by 0 bases, with 19 bases left in between.